Each of the 4 T cell receptor beta chains below was sequenced from the same sample in a study of CD8+ T cells in alopecia areata. It was cDNA, reverse transcribed from extracted RNA, that served as the sequencing template. Sequencing used immunoSEQ multiplex PCR; TCRdb keeps in-frame clones, though not all of them. The data contain around 140,000 clones, around 49% of them seen just once; the ten biggest clones take up about 17%. This material consisted of CD8+ T cells sorted from blood, taken at week 0. Receptors originate from a human donor with alopecia areata.

The chain joins TRBV27 to TRBJ2-5; D gene unclear. V was clipped by 6 bases and J by 2 bases, with 10 bases between them. Germline V gives CDR1 MNHEY, CDR2 SMNVEV (reference sequence). The length of the CDR3 is 13 residues. The CDR3 loop reads CASSHLGQETQYF. The CDR3 nucleotides read TGTGCCAGCAGCCACCTAGGGCAAGAGACCCAGTACTTC.

There are a few counts of this clone. This rearrangement joins TRBV10-3 to TRBJ2-7; D is ambiguous. The CDR3 contains 12 residues. Germline-derived CDR1 and CDR2 are ENHRY and SYGVKD. The ends were cut back, 4 bases at V and 4 bases at J, with 8 bases in the middle. The CDR3 bases are TGTGCCATCAGTGGGAAGCATTACGAGCAGTACTTC. This encodes CAISGKHYEQYF.

The chain carries TRBV5-6 and TRBJ1-2; D unclear. The CDR3 consists of 10 residues. The ends were cut back, 5 bases at V and 6 bases at J, with 5 bases in the middle. Looked up from germline, CDR1 is SGHDT and CDR2 is YYEEEE. In nucleotides, the CDR3 is TGTGCCAGCAGGGGGAATGGCTACACCTTC. Its translation: CASRGNGYTF.

The chain carries TRBV2 and TRBJ2-3; D not certain. The germline V gene encodes CDR1 SNHLY and CDR2 FYNNEI. Trimming took 2 bases from V and 4 from J, leaving 16 bases between them. The CDR3 totals 16 residues. CDR3 sequence (DNA): TGTGCCAGCAGTGAACAAGCTCGGGCGAAGGCAGATACGCAGTATTTT. Amino acids: CASSEQARAKADTQYF.